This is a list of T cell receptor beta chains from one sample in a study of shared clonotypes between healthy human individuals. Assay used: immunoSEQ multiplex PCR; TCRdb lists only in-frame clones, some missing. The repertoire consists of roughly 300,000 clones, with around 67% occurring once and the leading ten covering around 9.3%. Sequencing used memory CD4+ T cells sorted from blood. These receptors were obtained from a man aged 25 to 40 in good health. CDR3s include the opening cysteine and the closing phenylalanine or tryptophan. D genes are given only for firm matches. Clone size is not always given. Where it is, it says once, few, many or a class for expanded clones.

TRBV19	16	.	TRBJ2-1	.	CASSIVSGLIANEQFF	TGTGCCAGTAGTATAGTCTCGGGACTGATCGCCAATGAGCAGTTCTTC
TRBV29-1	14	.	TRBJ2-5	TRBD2	CSVNEDVGRGTQYF	TGCAGCGTTAACGAGGACGTAGGGAGGGGGACCCAGTACTTC
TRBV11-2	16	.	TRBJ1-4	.	CASSLGRARGNEKLFF	TGTGCCAGCAGCTTAGGCAGGGCCCGCGGGAATGAAAAACTGTTTTTT
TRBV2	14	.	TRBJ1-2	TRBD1	CASSTTGQGYGYTF	TGTGCCAGCAGTACCACGGGACAGGGCTATGGCTACACCTTC
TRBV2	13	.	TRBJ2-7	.	CASSEAQGGEQYF	TGTGCCAGCAGTGAAGCGCAGGGGGGCGAGCAGTACTTC
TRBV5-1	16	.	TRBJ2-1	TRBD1	CASSDRGAPEGNEQFF	TGCGCCAGCAGCGACAGGGGCGCCCCGGAAGGCAATGAGCAGTTCTTC
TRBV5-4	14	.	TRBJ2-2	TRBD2	CASSSAGVTGELFF	TGTGCCAGCAGCTCAGCGGGAGTCACCGGGGAGCTGTTTTTT
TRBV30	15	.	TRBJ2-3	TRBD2	CAWSVAGVGTDTQYF	TGTGCCTGGAGTGTAGCGGGAGTAGGCACAGATACGCAGTATTTT
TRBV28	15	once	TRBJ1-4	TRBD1	CASSFGDRGRGKLFF	TGTGCCAGCAGTTTCGGGGACAGGGGGCGGGGGAAACTGTTTTTT
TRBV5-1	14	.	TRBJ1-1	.	CASSLELMNTEAFF	TGCGCCAGCAGCTTGGAACTTATGAACACTGAAGCTTTCTTT
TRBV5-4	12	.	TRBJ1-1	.	CASSLHPSRAFF	TGTGCCAGCAGCTTGCACCCGTCGCGCGCTTTCTTT
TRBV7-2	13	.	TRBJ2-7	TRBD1	CASSLDRGYEQYF	TGTGCCAGCAGCTTAGACAGGGGTTACGAGCAGTACTTC
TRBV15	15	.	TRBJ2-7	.	CATSRDRLASYEQYF	TGTGCCACCAGCAGAGATCGACTGGCCTCCTACGAGCAGTACTTC
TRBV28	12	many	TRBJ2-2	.	CASNRNTGELFF	TGTGCCAGCAACAGGAACACCGGGGAGCTGTTTTTT
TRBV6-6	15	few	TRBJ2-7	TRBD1	CASSFDRESSYEQYF	TGTGCCAGCAGTTTCGACAGGGAGAGCTCCTACGAGCAGTACTTC
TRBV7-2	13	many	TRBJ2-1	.	CASSLYGYNEQFF	TGTGCCAGCAGCCTGTACGGCTACAATGAGCAGTTCTTC
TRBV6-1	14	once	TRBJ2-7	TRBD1	CASSASGGPYEQYF	TGTGCCAGCAGTGCCTCAGGGGGACCCTACGAGCAGTACTTC
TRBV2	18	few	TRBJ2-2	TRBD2	CASIAGLSSGRNTGELFF	TGTGCCAGCATTGCGGGGTTGTCTAGCGGGAGGAACACCGGGGAGCTGTTTTTT
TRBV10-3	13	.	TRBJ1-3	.	CAIRLEAGNTIYF	TGTGCCATCAGGTTAGAGGCGGGAAACACCATATATTTT
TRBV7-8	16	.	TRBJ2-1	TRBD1	CASMPGGATSYNEQFF	TGTGCCAGCATGCCAGGGGGAGCGACCTCCTACAATGAGCAGTTCTTC
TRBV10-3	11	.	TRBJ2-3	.	CASEELDTQYF	TGTGCCTCCGAAGAATTAGATACGCAGTATTTT
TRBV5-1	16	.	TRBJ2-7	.	CASSLEAQHLTYEQYF	TGCGCCAGCAGCTTGGAGGCCCAGCACCTAACCTACGAGCAGTACTTC
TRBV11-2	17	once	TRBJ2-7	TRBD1	CASSSPIPTGDLNEQYF	TGTGCCAGCAGCTCCCCGATTCCGACAGGGGATCTCAACGAGCAGTACTTC
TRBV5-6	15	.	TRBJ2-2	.	CASSLLALVAGELFF	TGTGCCAGCAGCTTGTTAGCGCTGGTCGCCGGGGAGCTGTTTTTT
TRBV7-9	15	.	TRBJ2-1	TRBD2	CASTSLAGLYNEQFF	TGTGCCAGCACCTCCCTAGCGGGGTTGTACAATGAGCAGTTCTTC
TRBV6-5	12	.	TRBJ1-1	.	CASRTGDTEAFF	TGTGCCAGCAGGACGGGGGACACTGAAGCTTTCTTT
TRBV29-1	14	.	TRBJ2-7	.	CSVGGGRESYEQYF	TGCAGCGTTGGAGGGGGGAGGGAGTCCTACGAGCAGTACTTC
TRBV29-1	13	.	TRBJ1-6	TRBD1	CSVGQGGDSPLHF	TGCAGCGTCGGACAGGGGGGAGATTCACCCCTCCACTTT
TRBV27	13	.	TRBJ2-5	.	CASSLFVGETQYF	TGTGCCAGCAGTTTATTTGTGGGAGAGACCCAGTACTTC
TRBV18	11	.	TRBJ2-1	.	CASSPNNEQFF	TGTGCCAGCTCACCAAACAATGAGCAGTTCTTC
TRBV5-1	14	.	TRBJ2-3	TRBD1	CASSPGTVTDTQYF	TGCGCCAGCAGCCCCGGGACAGTAACAGATACGCAGTATTTT
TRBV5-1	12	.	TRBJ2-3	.	CASSLNTDTQYF	TGCGCCAGCAGCTTAAACACAGATACGCAGTATTTT
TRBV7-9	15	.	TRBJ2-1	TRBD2	CASSPRDYSYNEQFF	TGTGCCAGCAGCCCCCGGGACTACTCCTACAATGAGCAGTTCTTC
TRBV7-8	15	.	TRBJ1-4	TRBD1	CASSLSGTVNEKLFF	TGTGCCAGCAGCTTATCCGGGACAGTGAATGAAAAACTGTTTTTT
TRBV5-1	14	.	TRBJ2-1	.	CASSLQASSNEQFF	TGCGCCAGCAGCTTGCAGGCTAGCTCGAATGAGCAGTTCTTC
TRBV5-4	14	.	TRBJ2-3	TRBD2	CASSLRGDTDTQYF	TGTGCCAGCAGCTTGCGGGGGGACACAGATACGCAGTATTTT
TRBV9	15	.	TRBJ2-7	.	CASSVRSSPQGEQYF	TGTGCCAGCAGCGTACGGTCCTCCCCTCAAGGCGAGCAGTACTTC
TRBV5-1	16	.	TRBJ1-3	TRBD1	CASSFSGTASGNTIYF	TGCGCCAGCAGCTTCTCCGGGACAGCCTCTGGAAACACCATATATTTT
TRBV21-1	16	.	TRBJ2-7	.	CASSKDWAGAFVEQYF	TGTGCCAGCAGCAAAGATTGGGCGGGAGCCTTTGTCGAGCAGTACTTC
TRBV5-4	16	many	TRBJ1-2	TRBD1	CASSTKETGRFYGYTF	TGTGCCAGCAGCACGAAGGAGACAGGGAGATTCTATGGCTACACCTTC
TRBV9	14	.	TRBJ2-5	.	CASSETGTIETQYF	TGTGCCAGCAGCGAAACCGGGACCATAGAGACCCAGTACTTC
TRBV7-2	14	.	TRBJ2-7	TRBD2	CASSSISSGYEQYF	TGTGCCAGCAGCTCCATCTCTAGCGGATACGAGCAGTACTTC
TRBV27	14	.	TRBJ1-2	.	CASSLLRGNYGYTF	TGTGCCAGCAGTTTACTAAGAGGAAACTATGGCTACACCTTC
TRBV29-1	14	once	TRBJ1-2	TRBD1	CSVEDQGQVYGYTF	TGCAGCGTTGAAGACCAAGGACAGGTTTATGGCTACACCTTC
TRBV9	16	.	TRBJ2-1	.	CASSVGSDLLGAEQFF	TGTGCCAGCAGCGTAGGTAGCGACCTACTAGGAGCTGAGCAGTTCTTC
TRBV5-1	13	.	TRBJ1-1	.	CASSLGLNTEAFF	TGCGCCAGCAGCTTAGGGTTGAACACTGAAGCTTTCTTT
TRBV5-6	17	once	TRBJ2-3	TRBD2	CASSLEASGRRTDTQYF	TGTGCCAGCAGCTTGGAGGCTAGCGGGAGACGCACAGATACGCAGTATTTT
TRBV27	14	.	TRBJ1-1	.	CASSPAGGGTEAFF	TGTGCCAGCAGTCCCGCCGGGGGGGGCACTGAAGCTTTCTTT
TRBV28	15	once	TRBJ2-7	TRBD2	CASSSHSGRAREQYF	TGTGCCAGCAGTTCCCATAGCGGGAGGGCCAGAGAGCAGTACTTC
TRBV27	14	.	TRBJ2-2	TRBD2	CASRERTSYGELFF	TGTGCCAGCAGGGAACGGACTAGTTACGGGGAGCTGTTTTTT
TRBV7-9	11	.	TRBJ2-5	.	CASGIGETQYF	TGTGCCAGCGGTATAGGGGAGACCCAGTACTTC
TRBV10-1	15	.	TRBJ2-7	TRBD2	CASSDRGRAGDEQYF	TGCGCCAGCAGTGATCGCGGGAGGGCCGGAGACGAGCAGTACTTC
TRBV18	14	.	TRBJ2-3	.	CASSPIYRDYTQYF	TGTGCCAGCTCACCAATCTATCGGGACTATACGCAGTATTTT
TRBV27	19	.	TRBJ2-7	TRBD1	CASSAAPGTGGGRSHEQYF	TGTGCCAGCAGTGCCGCCCCCGGGACAGGGGGCGGCCGATCCCACGAGCAGTACTTC
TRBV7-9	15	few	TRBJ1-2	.	CASSPSFAGNYGYTF	TGTGCCAGCAGCCCAAGTTTTGCAGGGAACTATGGCTACACCTTC
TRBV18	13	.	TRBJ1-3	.	CASSPNSGNTIYF	TGTGCCAGCTCACCTAACTCTGGAAACACCATATATTTT
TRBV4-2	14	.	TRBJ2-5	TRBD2	CATATSGSVETQYF	TGTGCCACCGCGACTAGCGGGAGTGTGGAGACCCAGTACTTC
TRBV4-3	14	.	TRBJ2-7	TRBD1	CASSPDREAYEQYF	TGCGCCAGCAGCCCAGACAGGGAAGCCTACGAGCAGTACTTC